The clone carrying this TCR beta chain was seen once. The antigen is undetermined. Trimming shortened V by 0 bases and J by 8 bases, and 14 bases separated the two germline ends. Germline V gene lookup returns CDR1 SGHDT and CDR2 YYEEEE. This CDR3 is built from 14 residues. The data derive from a study of T cell responses to AZD1222 COVID-19 vaccine. General study results and limits: Spike-specific TCRs gained breadth and depth after people received two AZD1222 doses.

Repertoires were generated with immunoSEQ multiplex PCR, while TCRdb's copy carries only in-frame clones and drops some. The sample lists some 180,000 clones; roughly 92% were seen once. The rearrangement links TRBV5-6 to TRBJ1-1; D possibly corresponds to TRBD1 (5 bases). The clonotype originates from an adult who received the AZD1222 COVID-19 vaccine. The specimen was peripheral blood, collected 28 days after the second AZD1222 dose. The CDR3 is CASSLGIRTLEAFF. The DNA of the CDR3 is TGTGCCAGCAGCTTGGGTATTCGGACACTAGAAGCTTTCTTT.